The sequence of this T cell receptor beta chain was determined in a study of OX40 agonist ivuxolimab in advanced cancers. Study context: The dose of intravenous ivuxolimab that patients received every 2 weeks ranged from 0.01 to 10 mg/kg. With a range of roughly 20 to 80, age averaged approximately 55 years, and around 83% were male. Two cutaneous melanoma patients and one hepatocellular carcinoma patient, three in all, had partial responses.

Blood sampling was done at baseline, cycle 4 day 1, and cycle 7 day 1. CDR3 length: 15 amino acids. Germline values: CDR1 SGHRS, CDR2 YFSETQ. The repertoire was sequenced with immunoSEQ multiplex PCR; TCRdb's copy has only in-frame clones and lacks some. In the table there are about 68,000 clones, about 83% of which are singletons. Sequencing was performed on CD4+ or CD8+ T cells sorted from blood, taken in a trial of the OX40 agonist ivuxolimab. This clonotype was obtained from an adult with an advanced solid tumor such as melanoma, head and neck, liver or kidney cancer. This chain joins TRBV5-1 and TRBJ2-5; 9 bases match TRBD1. The DNA end lines up better with TRBJ2-7; the J call may be wrong. CDR3 loop: CASSSLDRGTYEQYF. In DNA, the CDR3 is TGCGCCAGCAGCTCTCTGGACAGGGGCACGTACGAGCAGTACTTC.